This entry features one T cell receptor beta chain sequence. A much larger clone differs by one base, so this may be a read error. The same CDR3 also results from other DNA sequences found in this sample. In replicate PCRs of sorted subsets, 150 to 200 ng DNA, about 30,000 T cell genomes, was used. TCRdb keeps only in-frame clones here, not all; method: immunoSEQ multiplex PCR. This sample has millions of clones, with less than 95% found just once. The entry originates in a study of shared clonotypes between healthy human individuals. Background on the study: Donors had three CD4 naive, three CD4 memory, two CD8 naive and one CD8 memory plate apiece.

Naive CD8 populations comprised CD45RO-negative cells positively selected for CCR7, excluding terminally differentiated effector memory CD45RA+ cells. The receptor comes from a man younger than 35 in good health. Input material: naive CD8+ T cells sorted from blood.

The CDR3 sequence is CASSFDSSYEQYF. CDR3 DNA sequence: TGCGCCAGCAGCTTTGACAGCTCCTACGAGCAGTACTTC. V and J are TRBV4-1 and TRBJ2-7; a possible D gene is TRBD1 (5 bases). The CDR3 runs 13 residues. V lost 5 bases and J lost 0, with 8 bases in between. CDR1 MGHRA and CDR2 YSYEKL come from the germline V gene.